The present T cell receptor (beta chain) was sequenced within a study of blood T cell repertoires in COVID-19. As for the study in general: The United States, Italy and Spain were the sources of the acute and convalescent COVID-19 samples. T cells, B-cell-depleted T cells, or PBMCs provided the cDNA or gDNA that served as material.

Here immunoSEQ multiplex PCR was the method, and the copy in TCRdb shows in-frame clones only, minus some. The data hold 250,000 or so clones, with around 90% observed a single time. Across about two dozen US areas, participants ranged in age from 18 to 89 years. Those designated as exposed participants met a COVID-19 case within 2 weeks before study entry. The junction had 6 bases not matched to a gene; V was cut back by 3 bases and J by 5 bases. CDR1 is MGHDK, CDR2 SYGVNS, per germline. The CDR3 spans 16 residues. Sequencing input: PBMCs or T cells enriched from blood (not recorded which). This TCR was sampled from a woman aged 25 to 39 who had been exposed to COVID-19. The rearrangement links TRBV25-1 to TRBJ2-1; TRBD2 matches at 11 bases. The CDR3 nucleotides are TGTGCCAGCAGTGAGCCTAGCGGGAGGACACACAATGAGCAGTTCTTC. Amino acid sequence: CASSEPSGRTHNEQFF.